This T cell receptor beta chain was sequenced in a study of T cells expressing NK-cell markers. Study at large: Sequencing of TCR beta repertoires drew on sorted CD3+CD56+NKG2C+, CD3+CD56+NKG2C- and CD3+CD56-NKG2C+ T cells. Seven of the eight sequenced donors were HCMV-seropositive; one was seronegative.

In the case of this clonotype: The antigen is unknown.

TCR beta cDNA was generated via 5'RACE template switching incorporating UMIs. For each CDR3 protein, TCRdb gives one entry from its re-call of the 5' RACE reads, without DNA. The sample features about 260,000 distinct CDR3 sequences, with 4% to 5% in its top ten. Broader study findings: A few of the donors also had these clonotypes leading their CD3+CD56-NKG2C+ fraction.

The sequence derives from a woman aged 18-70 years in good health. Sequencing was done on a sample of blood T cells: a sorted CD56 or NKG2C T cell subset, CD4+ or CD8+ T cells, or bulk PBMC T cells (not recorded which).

The CDR3: CASSVSGLPQETQYF. This chain joins TRBV6-1 and TRBJ2-5; with no DNA, the TCRdb D assignment of TRBD1 cannot be verified. The germline V gene has CDR1 MNHNS and CDR2 SASEGT. The CDR3 is 15 amino acids.